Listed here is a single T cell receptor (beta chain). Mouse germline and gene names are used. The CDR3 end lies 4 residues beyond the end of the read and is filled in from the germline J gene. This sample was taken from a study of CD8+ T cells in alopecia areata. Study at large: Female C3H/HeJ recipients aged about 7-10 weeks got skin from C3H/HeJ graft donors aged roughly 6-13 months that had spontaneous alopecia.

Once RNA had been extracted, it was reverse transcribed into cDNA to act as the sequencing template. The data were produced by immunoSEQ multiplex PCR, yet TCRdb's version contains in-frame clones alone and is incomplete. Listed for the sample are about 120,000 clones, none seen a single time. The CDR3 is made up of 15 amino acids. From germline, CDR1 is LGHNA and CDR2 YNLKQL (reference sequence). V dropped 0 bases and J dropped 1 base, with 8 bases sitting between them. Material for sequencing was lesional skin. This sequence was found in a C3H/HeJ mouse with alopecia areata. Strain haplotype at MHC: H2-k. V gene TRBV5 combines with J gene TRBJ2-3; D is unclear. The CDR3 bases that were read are TGTGCCAGCAGCCAAGATTCACTTCGTGCAGAA. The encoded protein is CASSQDSLRAE. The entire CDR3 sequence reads CASSQDSLRAETLYF.